This TCR beta chain was found in a study of T cell clones after liver transplantation. In germline, CDR1 is SGHRS, CDR2 YFSETQ. V shed 4 bases and J shed 8 bases, with 7 bases lying between them. There are 11 residues in the CDR3. Repertoires were generated with immunoSEQ multiplex PCR, while TCRdb's copy carries only in-frame clones and drops some. The table records 75,000 to 95,000 clones, approximately 80% of them present only once. The sequence derives from a human patient who received a liver transplant. Some T cells may trace back to the graft donor. The sequencing used CD4+ T cells from blood, collected less than 50 months after liver transplant. V usage is TRBV5-1 and J usage is TRBJ2-1, with D unresolved. The CDR3 nucleotides read TGCGCCAGCAGCGATAGAGATGAGCAGTTCTTC. Translating it yields CASSDRDEQFF.